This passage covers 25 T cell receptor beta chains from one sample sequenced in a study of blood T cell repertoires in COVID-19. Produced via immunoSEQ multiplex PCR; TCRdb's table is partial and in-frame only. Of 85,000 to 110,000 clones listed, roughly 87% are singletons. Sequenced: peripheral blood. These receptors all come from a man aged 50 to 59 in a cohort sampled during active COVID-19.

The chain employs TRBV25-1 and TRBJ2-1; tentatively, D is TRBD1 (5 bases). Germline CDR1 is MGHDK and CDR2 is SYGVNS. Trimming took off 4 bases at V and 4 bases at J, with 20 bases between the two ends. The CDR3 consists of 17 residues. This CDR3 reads CASSAGNKGSRYNEQFF. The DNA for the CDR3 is TGTGCCAGCAGTGCAGGGAACAAGGGGTCACGTTACAATGAGCAGTTCTTC.

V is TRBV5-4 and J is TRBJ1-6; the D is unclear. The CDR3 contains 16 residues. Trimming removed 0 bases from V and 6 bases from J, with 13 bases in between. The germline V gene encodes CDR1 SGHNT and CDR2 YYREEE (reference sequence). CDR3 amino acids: CASSLATVTSNSPLHF. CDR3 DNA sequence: TGTGCCAGCAGCTTGGCCACGGTGACTAGTAATTCACCCCTCCACTTT.

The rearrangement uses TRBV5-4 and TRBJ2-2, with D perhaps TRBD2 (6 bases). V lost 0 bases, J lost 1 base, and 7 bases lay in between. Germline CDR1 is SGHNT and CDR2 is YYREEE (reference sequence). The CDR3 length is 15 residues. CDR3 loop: CASSLGGENTGELFF. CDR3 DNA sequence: TGTGCCAGCAGCTTGGGCGGGGAGAACACCGGGGAGCTGTTTTTT. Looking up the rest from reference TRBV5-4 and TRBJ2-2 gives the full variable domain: ETGVTQSPTHLIKTRGQQVTLRCSSQSGHNTVSWYQQALGQGPQFIFQYYREEENGRGNFPPRFSGLQFPNYSSELNVNALELDDSALYLCASSLGGENTGELFFGEGSRLTVL.

The CDR3 DNA reads TGTGCCAGCAGCCCAGGGGTCCGGGGGGCCAACGTCCTGACTTTC. This codes for CASSPGVRGANVLTF. V is TRBV5-5 and J is TRBJ2-6, with a tentative D call TRBD1 (6 bases). V was pared by 4 bases and J by 4 bases, with 12 bases between. This CDR3 spans 15 amino acids. Germline V lookup: CDR1 SGHKS, CDR2 YYEKEE (reference sequence).

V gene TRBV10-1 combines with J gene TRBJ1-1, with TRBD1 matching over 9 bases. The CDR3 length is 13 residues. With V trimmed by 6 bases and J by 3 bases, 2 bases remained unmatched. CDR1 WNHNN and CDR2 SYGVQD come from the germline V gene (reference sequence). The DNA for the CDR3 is TGCGCCAGCAGCGGACAGGGGTACACTGAAGCTTTCTTT. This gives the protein CASSGQGYTEAFF.

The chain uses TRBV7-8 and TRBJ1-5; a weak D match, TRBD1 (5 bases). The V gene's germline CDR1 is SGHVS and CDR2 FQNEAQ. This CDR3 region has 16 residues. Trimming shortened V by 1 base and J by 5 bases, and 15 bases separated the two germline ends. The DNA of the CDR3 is TGTGCCAGCAGCTTAGGCGCAGGGTTGGAGTATCAGCCCCAGCATTTT. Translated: CASSLGAGLEYQPQHF. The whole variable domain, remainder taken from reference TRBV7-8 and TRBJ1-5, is GAGVSQSPRYKVAKRGQDVALRCDPISGHVSLFWYQQALGQGPEFLTYFQNEAQLDKSGLPSDRFFAERPEGSVSTLKIQRTQQEDSAVYLCASSLGAGLEYQPQHFGDGTRLSIL.

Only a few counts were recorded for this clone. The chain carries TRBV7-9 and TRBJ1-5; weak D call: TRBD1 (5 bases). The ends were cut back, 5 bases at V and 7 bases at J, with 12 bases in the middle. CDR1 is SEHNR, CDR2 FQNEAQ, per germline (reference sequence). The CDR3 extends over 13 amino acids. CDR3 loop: CASSPPGGQPQHF. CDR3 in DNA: TGTGCCAGCAGCCCTCCGGGGGGACAGCCCCAGCATTTT.

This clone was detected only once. The CDR3: CASSYSRNRVYQPQHF. CDR3 in DNA: TGTGCCAGCAGTTACTCGAGAAACAGGGTTTATCAGCCCCAGCATTTT. V and J are TRBV6-2 or TRBV6-3 and TRBJ1-5; D might be TRBD1 (6 bases). Trimming cost V 0 bases and J 5 bases, with 14 bases left between them. From germline, CDR1 is MNHEY and CDR2 SVGEGT. The CDR3 extends over 16 amino acids.

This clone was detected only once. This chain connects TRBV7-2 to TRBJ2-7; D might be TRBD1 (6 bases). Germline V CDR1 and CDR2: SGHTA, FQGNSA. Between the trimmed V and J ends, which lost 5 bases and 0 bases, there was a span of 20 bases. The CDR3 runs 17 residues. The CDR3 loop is CASSMRTGSLSSYEQYF. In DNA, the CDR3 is TGTGCCAGCAGCATGCGCACAGGGTCCCTAAGCTCCTACGAGCAGTACTTC.

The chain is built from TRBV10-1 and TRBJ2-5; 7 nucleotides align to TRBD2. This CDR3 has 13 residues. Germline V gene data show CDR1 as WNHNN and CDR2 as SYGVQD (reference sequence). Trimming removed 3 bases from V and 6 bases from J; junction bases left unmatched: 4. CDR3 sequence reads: CASSESGGQTQYF. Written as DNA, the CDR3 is TGCGCCAGCAGTGAATCGGGGGGTCAGACCCAGTACTTC.

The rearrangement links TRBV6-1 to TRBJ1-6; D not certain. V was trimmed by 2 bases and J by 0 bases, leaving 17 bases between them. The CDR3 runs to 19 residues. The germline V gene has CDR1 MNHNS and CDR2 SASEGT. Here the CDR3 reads CASSESSPLLSSYNSPLHF. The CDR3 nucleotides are TGTGCCAGCAGTGAATCATCCCCGCTCCTAAGCTCCTATAATTCACCCCTCCACTTT.

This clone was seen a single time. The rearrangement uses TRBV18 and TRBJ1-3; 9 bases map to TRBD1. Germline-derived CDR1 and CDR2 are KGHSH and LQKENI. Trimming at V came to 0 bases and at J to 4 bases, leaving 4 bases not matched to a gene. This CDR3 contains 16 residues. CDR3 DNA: TGTGCCAGCTCACCACCAAGGGGACAGGGAGGAAACACCATATATTTT. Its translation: CASSPPRGQGGNTIYF. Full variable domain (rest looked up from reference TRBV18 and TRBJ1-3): NAGVMQNPRHLVRRRGQEARLRCSPMKGHSHVYWYRQLPEEGLKFMVYLQKENIIDESGMPKERFSAEFPKEGPSILRIQQVVRGDSAAYFCASSPPRGQGGNTIYFGEGSWLTVV.

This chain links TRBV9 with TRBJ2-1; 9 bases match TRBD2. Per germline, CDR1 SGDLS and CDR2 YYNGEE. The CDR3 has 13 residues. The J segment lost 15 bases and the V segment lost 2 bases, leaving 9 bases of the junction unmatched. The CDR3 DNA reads TGTGCCAGCAGCGTTCGCGGGACTAGCAACCCGTTCTTC. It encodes CASSVRGTSNPFF.

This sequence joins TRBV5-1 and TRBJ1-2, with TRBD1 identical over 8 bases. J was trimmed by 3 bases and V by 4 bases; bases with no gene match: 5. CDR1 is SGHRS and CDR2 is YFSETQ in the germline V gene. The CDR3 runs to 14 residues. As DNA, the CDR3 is TGCGCCAGCAGCGGCGGACAGGGCCACTATGGCTACACCTTC. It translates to CASSGGQGHYGYTF. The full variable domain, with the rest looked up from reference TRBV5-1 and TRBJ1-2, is KAGVTQTPRYLIKTRGQQVTLSCSPISGHRSVSWYQQTPGQGLQFLFEYFSETQRNKGNFPGRFSGRQFSNSRSEMNVSTLELGDSALYLCASSGGQGHYGYTFGSGTRLTVV.

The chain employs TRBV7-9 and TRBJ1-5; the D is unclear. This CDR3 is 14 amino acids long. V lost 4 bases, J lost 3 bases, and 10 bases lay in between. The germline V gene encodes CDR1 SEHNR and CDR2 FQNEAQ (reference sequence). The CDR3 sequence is CASSSGSINQPQHF. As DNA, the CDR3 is TGTGCCAGCAGCTCCGGGTCGATCAATCAGCCCCAGCATTTT.

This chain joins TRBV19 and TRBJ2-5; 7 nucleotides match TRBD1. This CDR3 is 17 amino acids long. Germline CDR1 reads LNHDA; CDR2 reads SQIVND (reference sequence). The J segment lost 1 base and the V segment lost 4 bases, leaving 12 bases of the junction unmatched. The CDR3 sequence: CASSTLGGQPSQETQYF. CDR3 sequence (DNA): TGTGCCAGTAGTACGTTAGGGGGACAGCCCTCCCAAGAGACCCAGTACTTC.

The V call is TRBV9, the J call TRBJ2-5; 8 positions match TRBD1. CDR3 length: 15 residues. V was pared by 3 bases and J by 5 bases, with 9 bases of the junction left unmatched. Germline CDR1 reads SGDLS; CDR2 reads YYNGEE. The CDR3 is CASSATGVGWETQYF. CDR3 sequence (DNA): TGTGCCAGCAGCGCGACAGGGGTCGGATGGGAGACCCAGTACTTC. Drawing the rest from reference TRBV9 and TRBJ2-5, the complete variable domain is DSGVTQTPKHLITATGQRVTLRCSPRSGDLSVYWYQQSLDQGLQFLIQYYNGEERAKGNILERFSAQQFPDLHSELNLSSLELGDSALYFCASSATGVGWETQYFGPGTRLLVL.

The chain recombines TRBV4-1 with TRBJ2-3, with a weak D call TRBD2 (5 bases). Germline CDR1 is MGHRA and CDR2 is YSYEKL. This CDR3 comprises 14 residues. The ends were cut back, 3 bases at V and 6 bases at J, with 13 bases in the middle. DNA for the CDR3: TGCGCCAGCAGCCAGACTAACCCCCGGGATACGCAGTATTTT. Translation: CASSQTNPRDTQYF.

The CDR3 sequence: CASSGRANYGYTF. DNA of the CDR3: TGTGCCAGCAGTGGTCGAGCGAACTATGGCTACACCTTC. V usage is TRBV28 and J usage is TRBJ1-2; D call uncertain. Trimming left V 5 bases short and J 2 bases short, with 9 bases between. CDR1 MDHEN and CDR2 SYDVKM come from the germline V gene. This CDR3 contains 13 residues.

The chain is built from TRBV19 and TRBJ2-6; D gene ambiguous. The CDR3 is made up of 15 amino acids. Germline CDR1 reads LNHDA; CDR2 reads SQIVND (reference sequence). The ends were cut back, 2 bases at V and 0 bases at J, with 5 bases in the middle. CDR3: CASSIYSSGANVLTF. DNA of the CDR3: TGTGCCAGTAGTATATATTCCTCTGGGGCCAACGTCCTGACTTTC.

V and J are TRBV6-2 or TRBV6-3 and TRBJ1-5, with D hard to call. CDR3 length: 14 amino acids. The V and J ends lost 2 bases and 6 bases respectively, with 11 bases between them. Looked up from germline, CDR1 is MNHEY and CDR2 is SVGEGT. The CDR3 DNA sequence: TGTGCCAGCAGTTACCCTACCATGCGTCAGCCCCAGCATTTT. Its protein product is CASSYPTMRQPQHF.

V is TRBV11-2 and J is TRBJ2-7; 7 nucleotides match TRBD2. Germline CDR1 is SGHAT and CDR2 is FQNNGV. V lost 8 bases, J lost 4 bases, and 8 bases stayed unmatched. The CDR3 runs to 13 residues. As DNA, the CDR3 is TGTGCCAGCGCCAATACGGGGGGTTACGAGCAGTACTTC. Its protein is CASANTGGYEQYF.

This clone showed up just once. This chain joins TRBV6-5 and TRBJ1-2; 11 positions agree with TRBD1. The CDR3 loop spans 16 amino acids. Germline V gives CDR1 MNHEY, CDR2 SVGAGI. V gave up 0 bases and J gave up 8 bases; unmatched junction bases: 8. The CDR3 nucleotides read TGTGCCAGCAGTTACTCGGGATGGACAGGGGGCGAGGGCTACACCTTC. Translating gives CASSYSGWTGGEGYTF.

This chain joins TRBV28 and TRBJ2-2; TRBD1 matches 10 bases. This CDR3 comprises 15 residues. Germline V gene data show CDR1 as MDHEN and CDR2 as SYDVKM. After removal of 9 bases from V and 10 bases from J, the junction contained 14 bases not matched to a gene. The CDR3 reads CASSGTGEANEELFF. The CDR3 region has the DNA TGTGCCAGTTCCGGGACAGGGGAGGCGAATGAGGAGCTGTTTTTT.

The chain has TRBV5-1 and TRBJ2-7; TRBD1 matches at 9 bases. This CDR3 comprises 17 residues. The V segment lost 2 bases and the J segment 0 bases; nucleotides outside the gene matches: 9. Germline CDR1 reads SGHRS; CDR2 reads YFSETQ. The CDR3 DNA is TGCGCCAGCAGCTTTACAGGGGGCGGCCCGAGCTCCTACGAGCAGTACTTC. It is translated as CASSFTGGGPSSYEQYF.